One and the same sample provided the 12 T cell receptor beta chains below, sequenced in a study of T-cell memory formation after mild COVID-19. MiXCR, run by TCRdb on the 5' RACE reads, gives a single entry per CDR3 protein. This table has around 130,000 distinct CDR3 sequences, 5% to 6.5% appearing once. The specimen sequenced was PBMCs or a T cell subset sorted from them (not recorded which). The receptors derive from an adult woman who had mild COVID-19 (a few samples of this study predate the infection). Cell type and time point are not known.

V usage is TRBV20-1 and J usage is TRBJ2-7; 12 bases are a match to TRBD2. The V segment lost 1 base and the J segment 2 bases; nucleotides outside the gene matches: 12. Germline values: CDR1 DFQATT, CDR2 SNEGSKA (reference sequence). The CDR3 sequence is 18 residues long. DNA for the CDR3: TGCAGTGCTAGAGTTTTGTTAAGGACTAGCGGGACCGCCTACGAGCAGTACTTC. It encodes CSARVLLRTSGTAYEQYF.

This chain joins TRBV7-2 and TRBJ2-2; possibly TRBD2 for D (6 bases). This CDR3 is 19 amino acids long. Trimming took 2 bases from V and 2 from J, leaving 21 bases between them. Germline-derived CDR1 and CDR2 are SGHTA and FQGNSA. The CDR3 nucleotides read TGTGCCAGCAGCTTAAGGAGGGGTTTTTGGGACCTCAACACCGGGGAGCTGTTTTTT. Translating gives CASSLRRGFWDLNTGELFF.

The rearrangement joins TRBV7-3 to TRBJ2-3; no clear D gene. Trimming cost V 1 base and J 1 base, with 18 bases left between them. CDR3 size: 18 residues. CDR1 and CDR2 from the germline V gene are SGHTA and FQGTGA. The chain's CDR3 is CASSLIPRPSSGTDTQYF. For the CDR3, the DNA is TGTGCCAGCAGCTTAATTCCCCGCCCCAGTTCTGGCACAGATACGCAGTATTTT.

V is TRBV4-2 and J is TRBJ2-1, with 8 bases that match TRBD2. J lost 4 bases, V lost 3 bases, and 8 bases had no gene match. This CDR3 is built from 16 residues. The germline CDR1 and CDR2 sequences are LGHNA and YNFKEQ. The chain's CDR3 is CASSQRSGSPYNEQFF. The CDR3 region has the DNA TGTGCCAGCAGCCAGAGAAGCGGGAGCCCTTACAATGAGCAGTTCTTC.

This clonotype was detected ten times or more. V usage is TRBV4-2 and J usage is TRBJ2-7; 8 bases line up with TRBD2. The germline V gene encodes CDR1 LGHNA and CDR2 YNFKEQ. This CDR3 is 17 amino acids long. V lost 0 bases, J lost 7 bases, and 14 bases stayed unmatched. The chain's CDR3 is CASSQDGAGGSTSEQYF. As DNA, the CDR3 is TGTGCCAGCAGCCAAGATGGCGCGGGGGGATCTACCTCGGAGCAGTACTTC.

Ten or more counts support this clonotype. The V gene is TRBV27, the J gene TRBJ2-7, with 9 bases aligning to TRBD1. J was trimmed by 1 base and V by 4 bases; bases with no gene match: 5. The CDR3 spans 15 residues. Germline-derived CDR1 and CDR2 are MNHEY and SMNVEV (reference sequence). The CDR3 sequence is CASSSRDRASYEQYF. DNA for the CDR3: TGTGCCAGCAGTTCCCGGGACAGGGCATCCTACGAGCAGTACTTC.

The V gene is TRBV24-1, the J gene TRBJ2-5; D unresolved. The CDR3 is 13 amino acids. V was shortened by 4 bases and J by 2 bases, with 7 bases between the two germline ends. Germline V CDR1 and CDR2: KGHDR, SFDVKD. CDR3 sequence reads: CATSEGGQETQYF. CDR3 bases: TGTGCCACCAGTGAGGGTGGACAAGAGACCCAGTACTTC.

This clonotype was detected only a few times. This sequence joins TRBV29-1 and TRBJ1-4, with D hard to call. Trimming pared 4 bases from V and 7 bases from J, leaving 13 bases between. CDR1 is SQVTM, CDR2 ANQGSEA, per germline. This CDR3 has 13 amino acids. The DNA for the CDR3 is TGCAGCGTTGCAACCGCGTGGGGTGAAAAACTGTTTTTT. It encodes CSVATAWGEKLFF. Drawing the rest from reference TRBV29-1 and TRBJ1-4, the complete variable domain is SAVISQKPSRDICQRGTSLTIQCQVDSQVTMMFWYRQQPGQSLTLIATANQGSEATYESGFVIDKFPISRPNLTFSTLTVSNMSPEDSSIYLCSVATAWGEKLFFGSGTQLSVL.

This clonotype was observed a few times. The chain has TRBV4-2 and TRBJ2-2; D is ambiguous. CDR1 is LGHNA, CDR2 YNFKEQ, per germline. The CDR3 contains 13 residues. Deletions cut 3 bases from V and 9 bases from J, with 11 bases between. DNA for the CDR3: TGTGCCAGCAGCCATGGAGCGACCAGGGAGCTGTTTTTT. Its translation: CASSHGATRELFF.

This clonotype was counted only a few times. V is TRBV30 and J is TRBJ2-1; tentatively, D is TRBD2 (7 bases). The CDR3 consists of 15 residues. With 3 bases removed from V and 8 bases from J, the gap between germline ends came to 20 bases. Germline V gene data show CDR1 as GTSNPN and CDR2 as SVGIG (reference sequence). For the CDR3, the DNA is TGTGCCTGGAGAAGGTGGGGGGGGCCCGGCTATGAGCAGTTCTTC. This sequence encodes CAWRRWGGPGYEQFF.

This chain connects TRBV7-2 to TRBJ2-1; 13 nucleotides line up with TRBD2. The CDR3 is 20 residues long. V shed 5 bases, J shed 2 bases, and the junction held 15 bases outside the gene matches. Germline V lookup: CDR1 SGHTA, CDR2 FQGNSA. In nucleotides, the CDR3 is TGTGCCAGCAGCCCCACGGTTTCGGGACTAGCGGGACGCGCCTACAATGAGCAGTTCTTC. Its protein product is CASSPTVSGLAGRAYNEQFF.

This clonotype was detected only a few times. The J gene is TRBJ1-1, the V gene TRBV4-2; 7 nucleotides match TRBD1. The CDR3 is 15 residues long. V was pared by 4 bases and J by 0 bases, with 5 bases of the junction left unmatched. Looked up from germline, CDR1 is LGHNA and CDR2 is YNFKEQ. The CDR3, as DNA: TGTGCCAGCAGCCGAACGGGACAGTTGAACACTGAAGCTTTCTTT. This gives the protein CASSRTGQLNTEAFF.